This entry lists 2 T cell receptor beta chains sequenced from one sample in a study of shared clonotypes between healthy human individuals (TCRdb year 2020). The library came from the immunoSEQ multiplex PCR assay. Held by TCRdb, this immuneACCESS table contains in-frame sequences only and omits some clones. Under half of the omission traces to an unresolved V gene where checked; the cause of the rest is unknown. The sample table contains about 600,000 clones; only one count was recorded for approximately 97% of them. Together, the top ten hold 0.057% of the sample. Material: naive CD4+ T cells sorted from blood. According to the study, the label for this sample's cell subset or site signals: CD45RA+ positively selected. These receptors were obtained from a woman under 40 in good health.

This chain connects TRBV25-1 to TRBJ1-2; TRBD1 matches 7 bases. The CDR3 runs 14 residues. Germline CDR1 and CDR2: MGHDK and SYGVNS. The junction had 7 bases not matched to a gene; V was cut back by 6 bases and J by 3 bases. For the CDR3, the DNA is TGTGCCAGCAGAGCACAGGGGTCTCACTATGGCTACACCTTC. As protein: CASRAQGSHYGYTF.

The chain uses TRBV7-9 and TRBJ1-1, with no clear D. The CDR3 extends over 11 amino acids. Germline CDR1 SEHNR, CDR2 FQNEAQ (reference sequence). Deletions cut 3 bases from V and 6 bases from J, with 5 bases between. The CDR3 DNA follows: TGTGCCAGCAGCTTCGAACCTGAAGCTTTCTTT. Its translation: CASSFEPEAFF.